This T cell receptor beta chain was identified during a study of technical replicates of blood from a few donors. Measured with immunoSEQ multiplex PCR; TCRdb has only the in-frame clones, and not every one. There are some 70,000 clones in the sample; roughly nine tenths occur only once, and 0.35% to 0.45% lies in the top ten. V was clipped by 0 bases and J by 8 bases; unmatched bases: 2. The CDR3 is 14 residues long. Germline V gene lookup returns CDR1 MNHEY and CDR2 SVGAGI. The rearrangement joins TRBV6-5 to TRBJ2-1; 9 bases agree with TRBD2. The sequenced sample consisted of T cells isolated from PBMCs. This TCR came from a human donor in good health. In DNA form, the CDR3 reads TGTGCCAGCAGTTACTCAATAGCGGGAGATGAGCAGTTCTTC. It specifies CASSYSIAGDEQFF.